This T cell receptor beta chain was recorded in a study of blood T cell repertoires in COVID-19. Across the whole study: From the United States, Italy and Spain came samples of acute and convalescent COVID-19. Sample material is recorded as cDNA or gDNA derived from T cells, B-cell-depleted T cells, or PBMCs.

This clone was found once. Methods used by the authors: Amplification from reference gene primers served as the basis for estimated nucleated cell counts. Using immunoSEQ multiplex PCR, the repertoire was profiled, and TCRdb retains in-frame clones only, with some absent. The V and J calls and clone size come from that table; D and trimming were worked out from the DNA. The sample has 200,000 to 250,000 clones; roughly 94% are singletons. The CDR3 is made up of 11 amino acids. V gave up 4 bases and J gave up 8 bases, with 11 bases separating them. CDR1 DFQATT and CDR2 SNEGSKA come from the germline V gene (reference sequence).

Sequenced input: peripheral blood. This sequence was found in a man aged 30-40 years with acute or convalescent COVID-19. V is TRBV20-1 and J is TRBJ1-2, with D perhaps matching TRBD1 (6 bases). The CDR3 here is CSANRVAGYTF. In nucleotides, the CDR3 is TGCAGTGCTAACAGGGTAGCGGGCTACACCTTC.